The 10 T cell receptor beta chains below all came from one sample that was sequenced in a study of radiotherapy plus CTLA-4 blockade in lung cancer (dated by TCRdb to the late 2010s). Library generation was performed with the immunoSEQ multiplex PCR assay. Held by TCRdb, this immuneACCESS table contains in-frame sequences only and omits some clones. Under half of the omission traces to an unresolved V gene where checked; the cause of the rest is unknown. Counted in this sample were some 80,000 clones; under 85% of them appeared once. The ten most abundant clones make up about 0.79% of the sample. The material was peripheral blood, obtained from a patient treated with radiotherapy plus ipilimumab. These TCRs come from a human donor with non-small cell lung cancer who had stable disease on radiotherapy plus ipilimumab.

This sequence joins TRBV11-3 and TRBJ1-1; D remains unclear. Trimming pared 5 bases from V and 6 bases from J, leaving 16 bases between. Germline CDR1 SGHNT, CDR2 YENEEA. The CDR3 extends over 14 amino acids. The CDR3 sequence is CASSPSSNQAEAFF. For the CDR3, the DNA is TGTGCCAGCAGCCCATCGAGCAACCAAGCTGAAGCTTTCTTT.

The CDR3: CASSYRTGAPSETQYF. The CDR3 DNA reads as TGTGCCAGCAGTTACCGAACAGGAGCCCCCTCGGAGACCCAGTACTTC. J is TRBJ2-5 and V is TRBV6-5, with D possibly being TRBD1 (5 bases). The CDR3 has 16 residues. Trimming left V 2 bases short and J 5 bases short, with 18 bases between. The germline CDR1 and CDR2 sequences are MNHEY and SVGAGI.

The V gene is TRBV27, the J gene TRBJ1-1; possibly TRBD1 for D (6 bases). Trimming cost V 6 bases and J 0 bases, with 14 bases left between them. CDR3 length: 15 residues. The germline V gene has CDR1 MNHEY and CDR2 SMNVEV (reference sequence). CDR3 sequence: CASRSQGNMNTEAFF. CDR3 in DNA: TGTGCCAGCAGGTCTCAGGGGAATATGAACACTGAAGCTTTCTTT.

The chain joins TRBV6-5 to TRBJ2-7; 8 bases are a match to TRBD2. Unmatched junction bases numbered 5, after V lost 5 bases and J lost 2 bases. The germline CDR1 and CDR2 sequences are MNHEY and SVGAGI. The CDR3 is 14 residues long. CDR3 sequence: CASSANGGAYEQYF. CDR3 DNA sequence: TGTGCCAGCAGTGCAAACGGGGGGGCCTACGAGCAGTACTTC.

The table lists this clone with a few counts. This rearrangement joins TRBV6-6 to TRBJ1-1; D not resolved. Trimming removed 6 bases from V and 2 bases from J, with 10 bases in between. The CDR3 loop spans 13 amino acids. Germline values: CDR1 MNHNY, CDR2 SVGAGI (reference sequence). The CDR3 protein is CASRSTVNTEAFF. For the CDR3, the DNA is TGTGCCAGCAGGTCGACGGTAAACACTGAAGCTTTCTTT.

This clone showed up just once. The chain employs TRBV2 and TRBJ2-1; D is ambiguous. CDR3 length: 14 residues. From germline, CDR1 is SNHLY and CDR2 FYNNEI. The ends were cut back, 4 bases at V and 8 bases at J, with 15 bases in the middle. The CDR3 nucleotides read TGTGCCAGCAGTGGGAGTTTAGAAATCGATGAGCAGTTCTTC. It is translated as CASSGSLEIDEQFF.

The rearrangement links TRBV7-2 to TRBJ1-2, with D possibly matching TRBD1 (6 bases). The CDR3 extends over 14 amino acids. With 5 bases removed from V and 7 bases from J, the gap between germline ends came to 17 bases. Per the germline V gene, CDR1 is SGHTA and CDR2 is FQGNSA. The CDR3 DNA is TGTGCCAGCAGCCGGACAGTCGGTGTGGGTGGCTACACCTTC. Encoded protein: CASSRTVGVGGYTF.

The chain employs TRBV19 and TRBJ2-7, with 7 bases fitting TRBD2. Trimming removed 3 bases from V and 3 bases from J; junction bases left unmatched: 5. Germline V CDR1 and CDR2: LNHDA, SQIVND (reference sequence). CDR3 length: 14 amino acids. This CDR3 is CASSIALADYEQYF. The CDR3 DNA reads TGTGCCAGTAGTATCGCTCTAGCGGACTACGAGCAGTACTTC.

CDR3 residues: CASSLAYGEKLFF. CDR3 DNA sequence: TGTGCCAGCAGCTTAGCGTACGGGGAAAAACTGTTTTTT. This chain joins TRBV7-6 and TRBJ1-4, with no clear D. CDR1 is SGHVS, CDR2 FNYEAQ, per germline. The CDR3 has 13 amino acids. Trimming took 0 bases from V and 8 from J, leaving 7 bases between them.

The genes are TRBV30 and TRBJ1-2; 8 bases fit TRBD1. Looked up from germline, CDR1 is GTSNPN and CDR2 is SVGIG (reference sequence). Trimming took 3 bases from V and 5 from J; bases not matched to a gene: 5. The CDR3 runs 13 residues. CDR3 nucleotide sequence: TGTGCCTGGAGCCGGGACAGGCCTTATGGCTACACCTTC. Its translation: CAWSRDRPYGYTF. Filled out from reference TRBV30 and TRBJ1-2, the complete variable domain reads SQTIHQWPATLVQPVGSPLSLECTVEGTSNPNLYWYRQAAGRGLQLLFYSVGIGQISSEVPQNLSASRPQDRQFILSSKKLLLSDSGFYLCAWSRDRPYGYTFGSGTRLTVV.